This entry lists 19 T cell receptor beta chains sequenced from one sample in a study of blood T cell repertoires in COVID-19. Profiled with immunoSEQ multiplex PCR; TCRdb holds only in-frame clones, not every one. This table holds a few hundred thousand clones, 89% found once. Sequencing was done on a sample of peripheral blood. The receptor source for this set is a man aged 35 to 55 with acute or convalescent COVID-19.

The chain is built from TRBV15 and TRBJ1-5, with 7 bases lining up with TRBD1. CDR1 LNHNV and CDR2 YYDKDF come from the germline V gene (reference sequence). The length of the CDR3 is 16 residues. V shed 0 bases, J shed 4 bases, and the junction held 6 bases outside the gene matches. The CDR3 region has the DNA TGTGCCACCAGCAGAGAAACAGGGGTTGGGAATCAGCCCCAGCATTTT. Its protein product is CATSRETGVGNQPQHF.

J is TRBJ2-1 and V is TRBV27, with 9 bases aligning to TRBD1. V was pared by 5 bases and J by 3 bases, with 5 bases of the junction left unmatched. There are 15 residues in the CDR3. In germline, CDR1 is MNHEY, CDR2 SMNVEV (reference sequence). CDR3 nucleotides: TGTGCCAGCAGTCCACTGACAGGGGGCTACAATGAGCAGTTCTTC. This gives the protein CASSPLTGGYNEQFF.

DNA for the CDR3: TGTGCCAGCAGTGACGGACAGGGGAGAAATTCACCCCTCCACTTT. It specifies CASSDGQGRNSPLHF. The rearrangement joins TRBV2 to TRBJ1-6; 9 nucleotides line up with TRBD1. The CDR3 runs 15 residues. V gave up 3 bases and J gave up 7 bases; unmatched junction bases: 4. Germline assignment: CDR1 SNHLY and CDR2 FYNNEI. Full variable domain (remainder filled in from reference TRBV2 and TRBJ1-6): EPEVTQTPSHQVTQMGQEVILRCVPISNHLYFYWYRQILGQKVEFLVSFYNNEISEKSEIFDDQFSVERPDGSNFTLKIRSTKLEDSAMYFCASSDGQGRNSPLHFGNGTRLTVT.

The rearrangement links TRBV5-1 to TRBJ2-3; the D gene is possibly TRBD2 (6 bases). CDR1 and CDR2 from the germline V gene are SGHRS and YFSETQ. V gave up 0 bases and J gave up 0 bases, with 11 bases separating them. CDR3 size: 16 residues. CDR3 amino acids: CASSLAPGRSTDTQYF. CDR3 DNA sequence: TGCGCCAGCAGCTTGGCCCCAGGGAGGAGCACAGATACGCAGTATTTT. Complete variable domain (other parts from reference TRBV5-1 and TRBJ2-3): KAGVTQTPRYLIKTRGQQVTLSCSPISGHRSVSWYQQTPGQGLQFLFEYFSETQRNKGNFPGRFSGRQFSNSRSEMNVSTLELGDSALYLCASSLAPGRSTDTQYFGPGTRLTVL.

J is TRBJ2-7 and V is TRBV11-2; 9 nucleotides align to TRBD2. The CDR3 is made up of 14 amino acids. Germline V gene lookup returns CDR1 SGHAT and CDR2 FQNNGV. V dropped 3 bases and J dropped 3; count of bases not matched to a gene: 3. The CDR3, as DNA: TGTGCCAGCAGCTTGACGACTAGCGGCTACGAGCAGTACTTC. Protein: CASSLTTSGYEQYF.

The chain links TRBV30 to TRBJ2-2, with TRBD2 identical over 11 bases. CDR1 GTSNPN and CDR2 SVGIG come from the germline V gene (reference sequence). CDR3 length equals 14 residues. The V gene end was trimmed by 2 bases and the J gene end by 5 bases; junction bases not matched to a gene: 1. CDR3 coding DNA: TGTGCCTGGAGTCTAGCGGGGGGAACCGGGGAGCTGTTTTTT. It is translated as CAWSLAGGTGELFF.

The rearrangement joins TRBV6-2 or TRBV6-3 to TRBJ2-2; D gene unclear. Trimming pared 4 bases from V and 1 base from J, leaving 22 bases between. The length of the CDR3 is 19 residues. From germline, CDR1 is MNHEY and CDR2 SVGEGT. The CDR3 bases are TGTGCCAGCAGTTCCCGGGTACCCTGGCAGAGCCGGAACACCGGGGAGCTGTTTTTT. It yields the protein CASSSRVPWQSRNTGELFF.

The CDR3 bases are TGTGCCAGCAGTTACTCCCCGGGGGGGCCCTCCTACGAGCAGTACTTC. Residues: CASSYSPGGPSYEQYF. The genes are TRBV6-2 or TRBV6-3 and TRBJ2-7, with TRBD2 matching 8 bases. The CDR3 has 16 amino acids. V lost 0 bases to trimming and J lost 0 bases; unmatched junction nucleotides: 4. The V gene's germline CDR1 is MNHEY and CDR2 SVGEGT.

The chain combines TRBV27 with TRBJ1-2, with D possibly TRBD1 on 6 matching bases. The CDR3 consists of 14 residues. The V and J ends lost 1 base and 2 bases respectively, with 8 bases between them. Germline V gives CDR1 MNHEY, CDR2 SMNVEV (reference sequence). The DNA for the CDR3 is TGTGCCAGCAGTTTATACACAGGGAACTATGGCTACACCTTC. Its protein is CASSLYTGNYGYTF.

CDR3 protein: CASSPGLSGGPYEQYF. As DNA, the CDR3 is TGTGCCAGCAGCCCAGGCCTAAGCGGGGGTCCCTACGAGCAGTACTTC. The J gene is TRBJ2-7, the V gene TRBV4-2, with TRBD2 identical over 8 bases. CDR3 length equals 16 residues. Germline CDR1 LGHNA, CDR2 YNFKEQ. V lost 4 bases, J lost 2 bases, and 10 bases stayed unmatched.

The chain joins TRBV29-1 to TRBJ2-7, with D possibly TRBD2 on 6 matching bases. CDR3 length: 14 amino acids. Looked up from germline, CDR1 is SQVTM and CDR2 is ANQGSEA. Trimming took 3 bases from V and 0 from J, leaving 12 bases between them. CDR3 nucleotide sequence: TGCAGCGTTGAGAAGGACGGGAGCTCCTACGAGCAGTACTTC. It translates to CSVEKDGSSYEQYF.

The chain employs TRBV2 and TRBJ2-3; 9 nucleotides line up with TRBD2. Germline CDR1 SNHLY, CDR2 FYNNEI. CDR3 length: 13 amino acids. V lost 6 bases, J lost 6 bases, and 4 bases stayed unmatched. The CDR3 sequence: CASRIAGVDTQYF. CDR3 nucleotides: TGTGCCAGCAGGATAGCGGGAGTGGATACGCAGTATTTT.

The chain has TRBV10-3 and TRBJ1-1; D not certain. V lost 2 bases to trimming and J lost 4 bases, with 11 bases between them. Germline loops: CDR1 ENHRY, CDR2 SYGVKD. The length of the CDR3 is 14 residues. DNA of the CDR3: TGTGCCATCAGTGAGACCGGGGATGGCACTGAAGCTTTCTTT. This codes for CAISETGDGTEAFF.

The V gene is TRBV28, the J gene TRBJ2-7, with TRBD2 identical over 10 bases. V gave up 0 bases and J gave up 3 bases; unmatched junction bases: 8. Per germline, CDR1 MDHEN and CDR2 SYDVKM. There are 17 residues in the CDR3. The CDR3 DNA reads TGTGCCAGCAGTTTATGGTCTAGCGGGAGTGGTGGCTACGAGCAGTACTTC. It yields the protein CASSLWSSGSGGYEQYF. Supplemented by reference TRBV28 and TRBJ2-7, the full variable domain reads DVKVTQSSRYLVKRTGEKVFLECVQDMDHENMFWYRQDPGLGLRLIYFSYDVKMKEKGDIPEGYSVSREKKERFSLILESASTNQTSMYLCASSLWSSGSGGYEQYFGPGTRLTVT.

V usage is TRBV19 and J usage is TRBJ1-2; 7 positions match TRBD1. V was clipped by 4 bases and J by 6 bases; unmatched bases: 2. In germline, CDR1 is LNHDA, CDR2 SQIVND (reference sequence). The CDR3 contains 12 residues. CDR3 DNA sequence: TGTGCCAGTAGTAACACAGGGGATGGCTACACCTTC. Protein: CASSNTGDGYTF.

The rearrangement links TRBV11-2 to TRBJ1-3; possibly TRBD1 for D (5 bases). The CDR3 is made up of 15 amino acids. The V and J ends lost 5 bases and 0 bases respectively, with 11 bases between them. CDR1 and CDR2 from the germline V gene are SGHAT and FQNNGV. CDR3 nucleotides: TGTGCCAGCAGCGCAGCAGGGTACTCTGGAAACACCATATATTTT. Translation: CASSAAGYSGNTIYF.

As regards this clone: This CDR3 is also generated by other DNA sequences in the sample. The V call is TRBV12-3 or TRBV12-4, the J call TRBJ2-3, with D possibly being TRBD1 (5 bases). The V end lost 4 bases, the J end lost 3 bases, and 8 bases lay between the germline ends. This CDR3 spans 13 amino acids. CDR3 region: CASSSSGTDTQYF. CDR3 sequence (DNA): TGTGCCAGCAGTTCCTCAGGGACAGATACGCAGTATTTT.

The rearrangement joins TRBV2 to TRBJ2-7; 9 bases align to TRBD1. In germline, CDR1 is SNHLY, CDR2 FYNNEI. This CDR3 region has 14 residues. With V trimmed by 7 bases and J by 4 bases, 8 bases remained unmatched. The CDR3 spells CASISGTGSYEQYF. Written as DNA, the CDR3 is TGTGCCAGCATTTCCGGGACAGGGTCTTACGAGCAGTACTTC. The variable domain in full, completed from reference TRBV2 and TRBJ2-7, reads EPEVTQTPSHQVTQMGQEVILRCVPISNHLYFYWYRQILGQKVEFLVSFYNNEISEKSEIFDDQFSVERPDGSNFTLKIRSTKLEDSAMYFCASISGTGSYEQYFGPGTRLTVT.

In its sample, this clone was seen once. The gene calls are TRBV28 and TRBJ2-7; weak D call: TRBD2 (5 bases). The CDR3 length is 16 residues. V was trimmed by 4 bases and J by 3 bases, leaving 19 bases between them. CDR1 and CDR2 (germline): MDHEN, SYDVKM. CDR3 nucleotide sequence: TGTGCCAGCAGTTCCCCCCCCTCCCCGGGGAACTACGAGCAGTACTTC. Encoded protein: CASSSPPSPGNYEQYF. Full variable domain (remainder filled in from reference TRBV28 and TRBJ2-7): DVKVTQSSRYLVKRTGEKVFLECVQDMDHENMFWYRQDPGLGLRLIYFSYDVKMKEKGDIPEGYSVSREKKERFSLILESASTNQTSMYLCASSSPPSPGNYEQYFGPGTRLTVT.